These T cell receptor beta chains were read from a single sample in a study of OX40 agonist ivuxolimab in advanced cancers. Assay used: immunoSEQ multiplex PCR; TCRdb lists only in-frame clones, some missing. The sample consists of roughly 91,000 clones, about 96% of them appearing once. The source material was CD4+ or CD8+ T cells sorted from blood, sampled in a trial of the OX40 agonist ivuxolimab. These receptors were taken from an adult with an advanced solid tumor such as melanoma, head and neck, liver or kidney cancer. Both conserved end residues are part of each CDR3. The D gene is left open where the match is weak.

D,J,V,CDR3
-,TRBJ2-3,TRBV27,CASSRRSTDSDTQYF
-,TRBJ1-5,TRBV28,CASSPTTGHQPQHF
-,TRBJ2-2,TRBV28,CASRPDQPGELFF
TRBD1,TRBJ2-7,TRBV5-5,CASSLSLMTGTEQYF
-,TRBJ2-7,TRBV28,CASSLGTYEQYF
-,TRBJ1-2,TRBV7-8,CASSVSGYDGYTF
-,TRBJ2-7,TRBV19,CASSKGGPYEQYF
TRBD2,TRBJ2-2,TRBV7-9,CASSLLAGGRTGELFF
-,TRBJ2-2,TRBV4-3,CASSQDLQGGPTGELFF
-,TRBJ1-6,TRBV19,CASSMGPNSPLHF
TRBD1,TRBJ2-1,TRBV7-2,CASSPGTGANEQFF
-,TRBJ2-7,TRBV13,CASSLTMGATYEQYF
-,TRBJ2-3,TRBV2,CASSEDGREADTQYF
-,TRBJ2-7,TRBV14,CASSPPGAAEQYF
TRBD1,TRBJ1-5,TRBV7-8,CASSLLSGTGGNQPQHF
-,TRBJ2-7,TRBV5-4,CASSQKPSTAEQYF
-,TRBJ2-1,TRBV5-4,CASSHQGGEQFF
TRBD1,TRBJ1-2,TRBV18,CASSPETGDYGYTF
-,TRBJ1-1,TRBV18,CASSLSGGVMNTEAFF
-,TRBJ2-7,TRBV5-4,CASSLEADEQYF
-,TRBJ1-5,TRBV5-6,CASSQEGDDQPQHF
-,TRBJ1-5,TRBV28,CASSLNHVIQTVNQPQHF
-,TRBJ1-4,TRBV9,CASSGTVPNEKLFF
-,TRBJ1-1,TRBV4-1,CASSQDTNTEAFF
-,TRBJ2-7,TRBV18,CASSPPAGSSYEQYF
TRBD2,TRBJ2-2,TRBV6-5,CASSKPGLASGELFF
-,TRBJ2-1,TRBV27,CASSLSSYSYNEQFF
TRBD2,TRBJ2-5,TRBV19,CASSISGGQETQYF
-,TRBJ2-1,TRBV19,CASKPSGAAYNEQFF
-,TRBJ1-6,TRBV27,CASSFSDNSPLHF
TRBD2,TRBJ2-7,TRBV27,CASSLTAGGPLEQYF
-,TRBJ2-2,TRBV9,CASSDSTAGELFF
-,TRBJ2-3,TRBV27,CASSLSAIGDTQYF
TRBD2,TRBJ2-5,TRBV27,CASSFDREGVETQYF
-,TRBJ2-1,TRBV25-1,CASSEDPGQFF
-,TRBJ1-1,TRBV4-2,CASSLTGGGPTNTEAFF
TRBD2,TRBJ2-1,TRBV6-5,CASSYDGLAGHNEQFF
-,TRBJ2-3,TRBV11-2,CASSSRLTGSDTQYF
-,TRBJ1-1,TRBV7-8,CASSLSMAGNTEAFF
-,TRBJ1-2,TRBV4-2,CASSQGANDYGYTF
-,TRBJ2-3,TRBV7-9,CASSSVLAVLATDTQYF
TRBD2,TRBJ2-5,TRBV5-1,CASSLGGGFQETQYF
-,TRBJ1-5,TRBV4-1,CASSQDYSNQPQHF
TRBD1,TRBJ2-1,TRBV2,CASSDTLTGELYNEQFF
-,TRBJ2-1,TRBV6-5,CASGGLPPRGEQFF
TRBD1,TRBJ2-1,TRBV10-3,CAISEGTGLDEQFF
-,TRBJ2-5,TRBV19,CASSIPGAQETQYF
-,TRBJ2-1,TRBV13,CASSETDNNEQFF
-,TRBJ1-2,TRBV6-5,CASSPGRSLYGYTF
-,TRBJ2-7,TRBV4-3,CASSQDRVSYEQYF
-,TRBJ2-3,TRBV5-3,CARSPRGGAEDTQYF
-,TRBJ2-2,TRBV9,CASSPAVNDRAGELFF
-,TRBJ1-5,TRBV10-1,CASSEIGVSNQPQHF
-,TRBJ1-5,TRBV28,CASSLWGGSNQPQHF
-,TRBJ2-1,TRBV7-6,CASSLEAPSMNEQFF